The rows below give T cell receptor beta chains drawn from one sample of a study of T cells in narcolepsy. Using immunoSEQ multiplex PCR, the repertoire was profiled, and TCRdb retains in-frame clones only, with some absent. This sample carries 35,000 to 40,000 clones, roughly 88% of them seen once, and the ten largest clones take about 1.5%. Sequences were obtained from CD45RA- memory CD4+ T cells from PBMCs. The receptors come from a human donor with narcolepsy. Both conserved end residues are part of each CDR3. The order of the fields is clone size, CDR3 length, V gene, J gene, D gene, CDR3 protein, CDR3 DNA. The D gene is left open where the match is weak. Clone size, where shown, is once, few, many, or a class for clones that have expanded.

>NA|15|TRBV5-1|TRBJ2-7|TRBD2
CASSSGLAGHYEQYF
TGCGCCAGCAGCTCGGGACTAGCGGGGCATTACGAGCAGTACTTC
>few|13|TRBV6-5|TRBJ1-3|NA
CASSLGRGNTIYF
TGTGCCAGCAGTCTTGGGCGTGGAAACACCATATATTTT
>NA|14|TRBV9|TRBJ2-6|NA
CASGGSSGANVLTF
TGTGCCAGCGGTGGCTCCTCTGGGGCCAACGTCCTGACTTTC
>NA|15|TRBV7-2|TRBJ1-5|TRBD1
CASSSGQGNNQPQHF
TGTGCCAGCAGCTCAGGACAGGGAAACAATCAGCCCCAGCATTTT
>NA|16|TRBV11-3|TRBJ1-2|NA
CASSLDSRGDNYGYTF
TGTGCCAGCAGCTTAGACTCGCGGGGAGACAACTATGGCTACACCTTC
>NA|16|TRBV7-7|TRBJ2-3|NA
CASSLGVGFGTDTQYF
TGTGCCAGCAGCTTGGGTGTAGGGTTCGGCACAGATACGCAGTATTTT
>NA|15|TRBV5-1|TRBJ2-3|NA
CASSLDVTVTDTQYF
TGCGCCAGCAGCTTGGACGTGACAGTCACAGATACGCAGTATTTT
>NA|16|TRBV5-1|TRBJ1-2|TRBD1
CASSLGGTGQNYGYTF
TGCGCCAGCAGCTTGGGAGGAACGGGACAGAACTATGGCTACACCTTC
>NA|14|TRBV2|TRBJ1-1|NA
CASSSGLENTEAFF
TGTGCCAGCAGTTCTGGACTGGAGAACACTGAAGCTTTCTTT
>NA|16|TRBV6-6|TRBJ2-2|NA
CASTPRRGGNTGELFF
TGTGCCAGCACCCCTAGAAGGGGGGGCAATACCGGGGAGCTGTTTTTT
>NA|13|TRBV2|TRBJ1-1|NA
CASRVGGSTEAFF
TGTGCCAGCAGGGTCGGGGGCTCCACTGAAGCTTTCTTT
>NA|16|TRBV5-1|TRBJ2-3|NA
CASSLNPLRSTDTQYF
TGCGCCAGCAGCTTGAATCCCCTACGGAGCACAGATACGCAGTATTTT
>NA|13|TRBV19|TRBJ1-6|NA
CASSLSENSPLHF
TGTGCCAGTAGTTTGTCTGAAAATTCACCCCTCCACTTT
>NA|15|TRBV10-3|TRBJ2-3|TRBD2
CAIRWTSGGPDTQYF
TGTGCCATCAGATGGACTAGCGGGGGGCCAGATACGCAGTATTTT
>NA|16|TRBV6-1|TRBJ2-7|TRBD1
CASSATGQGVYYEQYF
TGTGCCAGCAGTGCGACTGGACAGGGGGTATACTACGAGCAGTACTTC
>NA|14|TRBV7-8|TRBJ2-7|TRBD1
CASSFGQVWGEQYF
TGTGCCAGCAGCTTCGGACAGGTGTGGGGCGAGCAGTACTTC
>few|10|TRBV20-1|TRBJ1-1|NA
CSADNTEAFF
TGCAGTGCTGACAACACTGAAGCTTTCTTT
>NA|16|TRBV7-9|TRBJ2-3|TRBD1
CASSSPGTGSTDTQYF
TGTGCCAGCAGCAGTCCCGGGACAGGTAGCACAGATACGCAGTATTTT
>once|14|TRBV10-2|TRBJ2-7|TRBD2
CASSLAGGTYEQYF
TGCGCCAGCAGTTTAGCGGGGGGAACCTACGAGCAGTACTTC
>NA|16|TRBV15|TRBJ1-2|NA
CATEPRRGRRDYGYTF
TGTGCCACCGAGCCTAGGAGGGGGAGACGGGACTATGGCTACACCTTC
>NA|14|TRBV30|TRBJ2-5|TRBD2
CAWNQLSGGRTQYF
TGTGCCTGGAACCAGCTCAGCGGGGGAAGGACCCAGTACTTC
>NA|12|TRBV27|TRBJ2-7|NA
CASSLWVYEQYF
TGTGCCAGCAGTTTATGGGTCTACGAGCAGTACTTC
>NA|16|TRBV5-1|TRBJ2-3|NA
CASSLVGGIGTDTQYF
TGCGCCAGCAGCTTGGTTGGCGGGATAGGCACAGATACGCAGTATTTT
>NA|15|TRBV5-1|TRBJ1-1|TRBD1
CASSFGTVGNTEAFF
TGCGCCAGCAGCTTCGGGACAGTTGGGAACACTGAAGCTTTCTTT
>once|15|TRBV9|TRBJ1-2|NA
CASSGRLVAQCGYTF
TGTGCCAGCAGCGGACGGTTGGTAGCCCAATGTGGCTACACCTTC
>NA|14|TRBV7-3|TRBJ2-4|NA
CASSLAGGRNIQYF
TGTGCCAGCAGCTTAGCTGGGGGGCGAAACATTCAGTACTTC
>NA|20|TRBV12-5|TRBJ2-2|TRBD2
CASGLVLGLAGGRNTGELFF
TGTGCTAGTGGTTTGGTACTAGGACTAGCGGGGGGCCGCAACACCGGGGAGCTGTTTTTT
>NA|14|TRBV7-3|TRBJ1-6|NA
CASSLGVDNSPLHF
TGTGCCAGCAGCTTGGGGGTGGATAATTCACCCCTCCACTTT
>NA|12|TRBV28|TRBJ1-2|NA
CASSLGGVGYTF
TGTGCCAGCAGTTTAGGAGGCGTGGGCTACACCTTC
>NA|13|TRBV6-1|TRBJ1-5|TRBD1
CASIGTGGQPQHF
TGTGCCAGCATCGGGACAGGGGGACAGCCCCAGCATTTT
>NA|12|TRBV27|TRBJ1-1|NA
CASRNGNTEAFF
TGTGCCAGCAGAAATGGGAACACTGAAGCTTTCTTT
>few|12|TRBV10-3|TRBJ1-2|NA
CAIAGINYGYTF
TGTGCCATCGCAGGGATTAACTATGGCTACACCTTC
>few|18|TRBV23-1|TRBJ1-3|NA
CASTYLGKKTGRGNTIYF
TGCGCCAGCACGTACCTAGGGAAGAAAACAGGGCGCGGAAACACCATATATTTT
>few|17|TRBV7-9|TRBJ2-1|TRBD1
CASSLAETGKGYNEQFF
TGTGCCAGCAGCTTAGCGGAGACAGGGAAGGGCTACAATGAGCAGTTCTTC
>NA|15|TRBV11-2|TRBJ1-3|NA
CASSPNRDPWATIYF
TGTGCCAGCAGTCCCAACCGGGACCCGTGGGCCACCATATATTTT